The clone carrying this T cell receptor beta chain came up many times. What it recognizes is unknown. The time point here: newly diagnosed GD, antithyroid drugs for less than 3 months. PBMC-extracted RNA yielded the TCR library. The data stem from a study of regulatory T cells in long-lasting Graves disease. Findings and limits, study-wide: Among samples with persistent disease, TRBV28, TRBJ1-2 and TRBJ2-5 were favored.

Libraries of TCR beta came from iRepertoire HTBI primers plus Arm-PCR of CDR3 regions. TCRdb recomputed calls from the multiplex PCR reads with MiXCR, one row per CDR3 protein. The data hold about 220,000 distinct CDR3 sequences, with about a sixth observed a single time. V lost 3 bases and J lost 4, with 11 bases in between. The length of the CDR3 is 14 residues. Germline loops: CDR1 SGDLS, CDR2 YYNGEE. The J gene is TRBJ2-1, the V gene TRBV9; tentatively, D is TRBD2 (5 bases). This clonotype was sampled from a female donor with Graves disease. Material: peripheral blood mononuclear cells (PBMCs), obtained at new diagnosis, from a patient treated with antithyroid drugs. CDR3 sequence (DNA): TGTGCCAGCAGCGCAGAACGGGGATACAATGAGCAGTTCTTC. It codes for CASSAERGYNEQFF. The full variable domain, in which reference TRBV9 and TRBJ2-1 provide the parts outside the CDR3, is DSGVTQTPKHLITATGQRVTLRCSPRSGDLSVYWYQQSLDQGLQFLIQYYNGEERAKGNILERFSAQQFPDLHSELNLSSLELGDSALYFCASSAERGYNEQFFGPGTRLTVL.